A selection of T cell receptor beta chains follows, all from one sample in a study of CD8+ T cells in alopecia areata. Profiled with immunoSEQ multiplex PCR; TCRdb holds only in-frame clones, not every one. The sample consists of 90,000 to 120,000 clones, around 83% of them appearing once. The specimen was CD8+ T cells sorted from blood, collected at week 24, from a patient treated with tofacitinib. The origin of the receptors is a human donor with alopecia areata. The CDR3 runs from the conserved cysteine through the conserved F or W. A D gene is named only where the DNA matches it firmly. Size is omitted from some rows. Given values are once, few, many or a class for expanded clones.

CDR3aa: CASSQDWTGVNTEAFF; CDR3nt: TGCGCCAGCAGCCAAGATTGGACAGGGGTGAACACTGAAGCTTTCTTT; j_gene: TRBJ1-1; abundance: NA; d_gene: TRBD1; v_gene: TRBV4-3
CDR3aa: CASSWDRDYEQYF; CDR3nt: TGCGCCAGCAGTTGGGACAGGGACTACGAGCAGTACTTC; j_gene: TRBJ2-7; abundance: NA; d_gene: TRBD1; v_gene: TRBV5-1
CDR3aa: CASILDSATMNTEAFF; CDR3nt: TGCGCCAGCATTCTCGACAGCGCGACTATGAACACTGAAGCTTTCTTT; j_gene: TRBJ1-1; abundance: few; d_gene: NA; v_gene: TRBV5-1
CDR3aa: CASSQGDGRETQYF; CDR3nt: TGTGCCAGCAGCCAAGGGGACGGTCGGGAGACCCAGTACTTC; j_gene: TRBJ2-5; abundance: NA; d_gene: NA; v_gene: TRBV14
CDR3aa: CASSPRLKRQETQYF; CDR3nt: TGTGCCAGTAGTCCACGGCTAAAACGACAAGAGACCCAGTACTTC; j_gene: TRBJ2-5; abundance: few; d_gene: NA; v_gene: TRBV19
CDR3aa: CASKKEEGQGYEQYF; CDR3nt: TGTGCCAGCAAAAAGGAGGAGGGGCAGGGGTACGAGCAGTACTTC; j_gene: TRBJ2-7; abundance: NA; d_gene: NA; v_gene: TRBV2
CDR3aa: CASSIDPELDRGPMNTEAFF; CDR3nt: TGTGCCAGTAGTATAGATCCCGAATTGGACAGGGGTCCCATGAACACTGAAGCTTTCTTT; j_gene: TRBJ1-1; abundance: NA; d_gene: TRBD1; v_gene: TRBV19
CDR3aa: CASSLLAGGRTDTQYF; CDR3nt: TGTGCCAGCAGCTTATTAGCGGGGGGGCGCACAGATACGCAGTATTTT; j_gene: TRBJ2-3; abundance: NA; d_gene: TRBD2; v_gene: TRBV7-9
CDR3aa: CSVTGDGYEQYF; CDR3nt: TGCAGCGTTACAGGGGACGGCTACGAGCAGTACTTC; j_gene: TRBJ2-7; abundance: once; d_gene: TRBD1; v_gene: TRBV29-1
CDR3aa: CASSPPRTGPTEAFF; CDR3nt: TGTGCCAGCAGTCCTCCCCGGACAGGCCCCACTGAAGCTTTCTTT; j_gene: TRBJ1-1; abundance: medium-sized; d_gene: TRBD1; v_gene: TRBV6-5
CDR3aa: CASSPRQYYEQYF; CDR3nt: TGTGCCAGCAGTCCCAGACAGTACTACGAGCAGTACTTC; j_gene: TRBJ2-7; abundance: NA; d_gene: NA; v_gene: TRBV27
CDR3aa: CASSLRGQYNEQFF; CDR3nt: TGCGCCAGCAGCTTGAGGGGCCAGTACAATGAGCAGTTCTTC; j_gene: TRBJ2-1; abundance: NA; d_gene: NA; v_gene: TRBV5-1
CDR3aa: CASSQTGGSGDEQYF; CDR3nt: TGTGCCAGCAGTCAAACAGGTGGCTCAGGGGACGAGCAGTACTTC; j_gene: TRBJ2-7; abundance: NA; d_gene: NA; v_gene: TRBV2
CDR3aa: CATGPSSGNTIYF; CDR3nt: TGTGCCACCGGGCCGAGCTCTGGAAACACCATATATTTT; j_gene: TRBJ1-3; abundance: NA; d_gene: NA; v_gene: TRBV10-3
CDR3aa: CATPTQTDEQFF; CDR3nt: TGTGCCACCCCGACGCAAACCGATGAGCAGTTCTTC; j_gene: TRBJ2-1; abundance: NA; d_gene: NA; v_gene: TRBV2
CDR3aa: CASSEPSATQETQYF; CDR3nt: TGTGCCAGCAGTGAACCCTCCGCCACCCAAGAGACCCAGTACTTC; j_gene: TRBJ2-5; abundance: NA; d_gene: NA; v_gene: TRBV25-1
CDR3aa: CASSQEGDMAEKLFF; CDR3nt: TGCGCCAGCAGCCAAGAAGGGGACATGGCTGAAAAACTGTTTTTT; j_gene: TRBJ1-4; abundance: NA; d_gene: NA; v_gene: TRBV4-3
CDR3aa: CASSQDEGGGETQYF; CDR3nt: TGCGCCAGCAGCCAAGATGAGGGGGGCGGAGAGACCCAGTACTTC; j_gene: TRBJ2-5; abundance: once; d_gene: NA; v_gene: TRBV4-1
CDR3aa: CASSYSNRGYEQYF; CDR3nt: TGTGCCAGCAGTTACTCCAACAGGGGGTACGAGCAGTACTTC; j_gene: TRBJ2-7; abundance: NA; d_gene: TRBD1; v_gene: TRBV6-6
CDR3aa: CASRVYTGGNTEAFF; CDR3nt: TGTGCCAGTAGAGTATACACAGGAGGGAACACTGAAGCTTTCTTT; j_gene: TRBJ1-1; abundance: NA; d_gene: NA; v_gene: TRBV19
CDR3aa: CASSLAWDPTDTQYF; CDR3nt: TGTGCCAGCAGCTTAGCATGGGACCCCACAGATACGCAGTATTTT; j_gene: TRBJ2-3; abundance: NA; d_gene: NA; v_gene: TRBV7-9
CDR3aa: CASSQDLGGSTDTQYF; CDR3nt: TGCGCCAGCAGCCAAGATCTAGGCGGGAGCACAGATACGCAGTATTTT; j_gene: TRBJ2-3; abundance: few; d_gene: NA; v_gene: TRBV4-3
CDR3aa: CASSPPRGDTQYF; CDR3nt: TGCGCCAGCAGCCCACCGCGGGGTGATACGCAGTATTTT; j_gene: TRBJ2-3; abundance: NA; d_gene: NA; v_gene: TRBV4-1
CDR3aa: CASSQEQASGNYEQYF; CDR3nt: TGTGCCAGCAGCCAAGAGCAGGCTAGCGGAAACTACGAGCAGTACTTC; j_gene: TRBJ2-7; abundance: NA; d_gene: TRBD2; v_gene: TRBV4-2
CDR3aa: CASSPKGGTGDEQYF; CDR3nt: TGTGCTAGCAGCCCTAAAGGAGGGACAGGGGACGAGCAGTACTTC; j_gene: TRBJ2-7; abundance: NA; d_gene: TRBD1; v_gene: TRBV7-7
CDR3aa: CAISEPGPGGYGYTF; CDR3nt: TGTGCCATCAGTGAGCCCGGGCCCGGAGGCTATGGCTACACCTTC; j_gene: TRBJ1-2; abundance: NA; d_gene: NA; v_gene: TRBV10-3
CDR3aa: CASSLELHTDTQYF; CDR3nt: TGTGCCAGCAGCTTAGAACTGCACACAGATACGCAGTATTTT; j_gene: TRBJ2-3; abundance: NA; d_gene: NA; v_gene: TRBV7-2
CDR3aa: CASSWGDTQYF; CDR3nt: TGCGCCAGCAGCTGGGGAGATACGCAGTATTTT; j_gene: TRBJ2-3; abundance: NA; d_gene: NA; v_gene: TRBV10-2
CDR3aa: CASSPTDSDRSYNSPLHF; CDR3nt: TGTGCCAGCAGCCCGACAGATTCCGATCGGTCCTATAATTCACCCCTCCACTTT; j_gene: TRBJ1-6; abundance: NA; d_gene: NA; v_gene: TRBV11-2
CDR3aa: CASSQEGTGWNTEAFF; CDR3nt: TGCGCCAGCAGCCAAGAGGGGACAGGGTGGAACACTGAAGCTTTCTTT; j_gene: TRBJ1-1; abundance: NA; d_gene: TRBD1; v_gene: TRBV4-3
CDR3aa: CATSKWASYNEQFF; CDR3nt: TGTGCCACCTCAAAGTGGGCCTCCTACAATGAGCAGTTCTTC; j_gene: TRBJ2-1; abundance: NA; d_gene: NA; v_gene: TRBV15
CDR3aa: CASSPPIRGLYNEQFF; CDR3nt: TGTGCCAGCAGCCCCCCGATTCGGGGCTTGTACAATGAGCAGTTCTTC; j_gene: TRBJ2-1; abundance: NA; d_gene: NA; v_gene: TRBV7-9
CDR3aa: CSVEEEAGDEQYF; CDR3nt: TGCAGCGTTGAAGAGGAGGCAGGGGACGAGCAGTACTTC; j_gene: TRBJ2-7; abundance: NA; d_gene: NA; v_gene: TRBV29-1
CDR3aa: CASSLSRNSYEQYF; CDR3nt: TGTGCCAGCAGCTTGAGCCGAAACAGCTACGAGCAGTACTTC; j_gene: TRBJ2-7; abundance: NA; d_gene: NA; v_gene: TRBV5-4
CDR3aa: CASSARGGAAKNIQYF; CDR3nt: TGTGCCAGCAGTGCCCGAGGGGGGGCAGCCAAAAACATTCAGTACTTC; j_gene: TRBJ2-4; abundance: NA; d_gene: NA; v_gene: TRBV28
CDR3aa: CASSYLDVLPRTEAFF; CDR3nt: TGTGCCAGCAGTTACCTGGACGTCCTGCCCCGCACTGAAGCTTTCTTT; j_gene: TRBJ1-1; abundance: NA; d_gene: NA; v_gene: TRBV6-5